The 25 T cell receptor beta chains in this list originate from one sample, sequenced in a study of cytomegalovirus exposure and HLA in healthy donors. Clones were sequenced by immunoSEQ multiplex PCR, and TCRdb holds only the in-frame ones, with some missing. In the table there are 100,000 to 150,000 clones, about 96% of which are singletons. What was sequenced was PBMCs. These receptors were collected from a man aged 18-30 years in good health and CMV-seronegative.

The chain is built from TRBV6-1 and TRBJ2-7; D gene uncertain. The CDR3 has 14 amino acids. CDR1 is MNHNS and CDR2 is SASEGT in the germline V gene. Deletions cut 3 bases from V and 3 bases from J, with 12 bases between. CDR3 sequence (DNA): TGTGCCAGCAGTGATCAGCCTGGAGTCTACGAGCAGTACTTC. Its protein product is CASSDQPGVYEQYF.

V gene TRBV30 combines with J gene TRBJ1-1; 7 nucleotides agree with TRBD1. The J segment lost 1 base and the V segment lost 1 base, leaving 9 bases of the junction unmatched. The CDR3 runs to 16 residues. CDR1 GTSNPN and CDR2 SVGIG come from the germline V gene (reference sequence). Here the CDR3 DNA reads TGTGCCTGGAGTGCCCGACGACAGGGAACGAACACTGAAGCTTTCTTT. This encodes CAWSARRQGTNTEAFF.

The V and J genes are TRBV7-2 and TRBJ1-1, with D possibly TRBD1 on 5 matching bases. The germline V gene has CDR1 SGHTA and CDR2 FQGNSA. This CDR3 is built from 14 residues. V lost 1 base to trimming and J lost 3 bases, with 9 bases between them. In DNA form, the CDR3 reads TGTGCCAGCAGCTTAGGAGAAGGGGACACTGAAGCTTTCTTT. It yields the protein CASSLGEGDTEAFF.

The chain is built from TRBV4-1 and TRBJ2-7; 9 bases align to TRBD1. The CDR3 covers 15 residues. Germline CDR1 MGHRA, CDR2 YSYEKL. Trimming cost V 4 bases and J 5 bases; bases outside gene matches: 9. CDR3 coding DNA: TGCGCCAGCAGCCCCCGGGACAGGGATATCCACGAGCAGTACTTC. Translated, it gives CASSPRDRDIHEQYF.

The gene calls are TRBV9 and TRBJ2-3, with TRBD1 identical over 8 bases. The trim removed 4 bases at V and 1 base at J, leaving 5 bases unmatched. This CDR3 is 15 amino acids long. Germline loops: CDR1 SGDLS, CDR2 YYNGEE. The CDR3 sequence is CASSQTGVGTDTQYF. The CDR3 coding sequence is TGTGCCAGCAGCCAGACAGGGGTGGGCACAGATACGCAGTATTTT.

Here the CDR3 DNA reads TGTGCCAGCGCCGGGGGAAACTATGGCTACACCTTC. Protein sequence: CASAGGNYGYTF. The chain joins TRBV5-6 to TRBJ1-2; weak D call: TRBD1 (5 bases). The germline V gene has CDR1 SGHDT and CDR2 YYEEEE. The CDR3 totals 12 residues. The V end was cut by 7 bases, the J end by 2 bases, with 9 bases between.

For the CDR3, the DNA is TGTGCCAGCCACGGACTAGCGGGAGATACGCAGTATTTT. This codes for CASHGLAGDTQYF. The rearrangement uses TRBV6-1 and TRBJ2-3, with 11 bases fitting TRBD2. Germline-derived CDR1 and CDR2 are MNHNS and SASEGT. V gave up 8 bases and J gave up 5 bases; unmatched junction bases: 3. This CDR3 has 13 amino acids.

The chain joins TRBV29-1 to TRBJ2-2, with D perhaps TRBD2 (5 bases). The CDR3 totals 15 residues. The germline V gene encodes CDR1 SQVTM and CDR2 ANQGSEA. The V end lost 4 bases, the J end lost 1 base, and 13 bases lay between the germline ends. In DNA, the CDR3 is TGCAGCGTTGCTTTGAGGGATGTGAACACCGGGGAGCTGTTTTTT. Translation: CSVALRDVNTGELFF.

The rearrangement joins TRBV29-1 to TRBJ1-1, with D maybe TRBD1 (5 bases). CDR1 is SQVTM and CDR2 is ANQGSEA in the germline V gene. The CDR3 sequence is 13 residues long. V was cut by 4 bases and J by 1 base, with 10 bases left in between. CDR3 residues: CSVAARANTEAFF. The CDR3 region has the DNA TGCAGCGTTGCGGCCAGGGCGAACACTGAAGCTTTCTTT.

The chain joins TRBV29-1 to TRBJ2-1; D is perhaps TRBD2 (5 bases). The germline V and J ends were trimmed by 5 bases and 3 bases, with 14 bases remaining between them. CDR3 length equals 14 residues. Germline V gives CDR1 SQVTM, CDR2 ANQGSEA. The CDR3 DNA is TGCAGCGTTCGAAGCCAAGCGGACTACAATGAGCAGTTCTTC. This gives the protein CSVRSQADYNEQFF.

This clone was recorded once. This chain connects TRBV12-5 to TRBJ2-1; 7 bases agree with TRBD2. V lost 2 bases and J lost 9; bases outside the gene matches: 25. Germline V gives CDR1 LGHNT, CDR2 FRNRAP. This CDR3 comprises 20 residues. The CDR3 DNA is TGTGCTAGTGGTTTGACCCTGGGAATTGCCGGGGCGGGAGCCAGTGGTGAGCAGTTCTTC. Encoded protein: CASGLTLGIAGAGASGEQFF.

The chain carries TRBV7-3 and TRBJ2-1, with 8 bases aligning to TRBD2. Germline V gene data show CDR1 as SGHTA and CDR2 as FQGTGA. Trimming cost V 5 bases and J 9 bases; bases outside gene matches: 6. The CDR3 covers 13 residues. The CDR3 DNA sequence: TGTGCCAGCAGCGACTTAAGCGGGAGTGAGCAGTTCTTC. Protein product: CASSDLSGSEQFF.

The chain is built from TRBV21-1 and TRBJ1-2; the table's D call TRBD1 went unverified against the DNA. TRBV21-1 is recorded as a pseudogene. The CDR3 has 14 amino acids. The CDR3: CASSNTTADYGYTF. Written as DNA, the CDR3 is TGTGCCAGCAGCAATACGACAGCCGACTATGGCTACACCTTC.

V gene TRBV6-5 combines with J gene TRBJ1-1; 8 bases fit TRBD1. The CDR3 is made up of 14 amino acids. Germline lookup yields CDR1 MNHEY and CDR2 SVGAGI. V lost 5 bases and J lost 11; bases outside the gene matches: 13. The CDR3 loop is CASSAGQGITMAFF. For the CDR3, the DNA is TGTGCCAGCAGTGCTGGACAGGGTATAACAATGGCTTTCTTT.

The chain combines TRBV4-1 with TRBJ1-1, with D possibly matching TRBD1 (5 bases). Germline V gene sequence: CDR1 MGHRA, CDR2 YSYEKL. This CDR3 has 14 residues. V lost 1 base, J lost 6 bases, and 12 bases lay in between. The CDR3 region has the DNA TGCGCCAGCAGCCAAGTGTCCAGGGCCGCTGAAGCTTTCTTT. Translation gives CASSQVSRAAEAFF.

The chain joins TRBV2 to TRBJ1-4; tentatively, D is TRBD1 (5 bases). The CDR3 extends over 14 amino acids. Germline V gene sequence: CDR1 SNHLY, CDR2 FYNNEI. Between the trimmed V and J ends, which lost 8 bases and 0 bases, there was a span of 10 bases. The CDR3 loop is CASSLRATNEKLFF. CDR3 sequence (DNA): TGTGCCAGCTCCCTCAGGGCAACTAATGAAAAACTGTTTTTT.

The chain is built from TRBV11-3 and TRBJ1-1; 9 bases line up with TRBD1. With V trimmed by 4 bases and J by 0 bases, 9 bases remained unmatched. The germline CDR1 and CDR2 sequences are SGHNT and YENEEA. CDR3 length: 17 amino acids. CDR3 sequence (DNA): TGTGCCAGCAGCTCTCCCACAGGGGGCGCGATGAACACTGAAGCTTTCTTT. It is translated as CASSSPTGGAMNTEAFF.

CDR3 amino acids: CASSESLQETQYF. Here the CDR3 DNA reads TGTGCCAGCAGTGAAAGCCTCCAAGAGACCCAGTACTTC. V is TRBV6-1 and J is TRBJ2-5; D is unresolved. This CDR3 has 13 residues. The V end lost 2 bases, the J end lost 1 base, and 5 bases lay between the germline ends. Germline V gives CDR1 MNHNS, CDR2 SASEGT.

The chain has TRBV28 and TRBJ2-5; D not certain. Germline CDR1 and CDR2: MDHEN and SYDVKM. This CDR3 is 14 amino acids long. V lost 6 bases and J 4 bases, leaving 15 bases between the germline ends. As DNA, the CDR3 is TGTGCCAGCAGCGCCTCACGGGTTCGAGAGACCCAGTACTTC. Translation: CASSASRVRETQYF.

The chain employs TRBV18 and TRBJ2-3, with 12 positions matching TRBD2. The germline V gene has CDR1 KGHSH and CDR2 LQKENI. CDR3 length: 16 amino acids. After removal of 3 bases from V and 6 bases from J, the junction contained 7 bases not matched to a gene. The CDR3 protein is CASSPRLAGEADTQYF. The CDR3 DNA reads TGTGCCAGCTCACCCCGACTAGCGGGAGAAGCTGATACGCAGTATTTT.

This rearrangement joins TRBV30 to TRBJ1-2; 11 positions match TRBD1. CDR3 length equals 15 residues. The V and J ends lost 5 bases and 4 bases, in that order; junction bases with no gene match: 9. Germline values: CDR1 GTSNPN, CDR2 SVGIG (reference sequence). The CDR3 DNA follows: TGTGCCTGGTTAGGACAGGGGGCGTATGGCTATGGCTACACCTTC. Translated, it gives CAWLGQGAYGYGYTF.

The chain uses TRBV25-1 and TRBJ2-3; D is unclear. V lost 5 bases, J lost 4 bases, and 4 bases lay in between. The CDR3 contains 11 residues. CDR1 is MGHDK, CDR2 SYGVNS, per germline. The CDR3: CASSRADTQYF. CDR3 coding DNA: TGTGCCAGCAGTCGGGCAGATACGCAGTATTTT.

The rearrangement joins TRBV27 to TRBJ2-7, with 9 nucleotides matching TRBD2. CDR3 length equals 19 residues. V lost 0 bases, J lost 6 bases, and 18 bases stayed unmatched. Germline V gives CDR1 MNHEY, CDR2 SMNVEV (reference sequence). The CDR3 DNA sequence: TGTGCCAGCAGTTTATCGACCTCGGCCCTAACTAGCGGGTATGGCGAGCAGTACTTC. It is translated as CASSLSTSALTSGYGEQYF.

This sequence joins TRBV30 and TRBJ2-7; a weak D match, TRBD1 (5 bases). V was trimmed by 3 bases and J by 6 bases, leaving 18 bases between them. Germline CDR1 GTSNPN, CDR2 SVGIG (reference sequence). The CDR3 consists of 14 residues. This CDR3 is CAWSPGRRGSEQYF. In DNA, the CDR3 is TGTGCCTGGAGCCCAGGGCGTAGGGGTAGCGAGCAGTACTTC.

The chain has TRBV15 and TRBJ2-7; the D gene is possibly TRBD2 (6 bases). Trimming pared 0 bases from V and 0 bases from J, leaving 6 bases between. CDR1 is LNHNV, CDR2 YYDKDF, per germline (reference sequence). The CDR3 length is 14 residues. Here the CDR3 DNA reads TGTGCCACCAGCAGAGAGGGGGGCTCCTACGAGCAGTACTTC. Encoded protein: CATSREGGSYEQYF.